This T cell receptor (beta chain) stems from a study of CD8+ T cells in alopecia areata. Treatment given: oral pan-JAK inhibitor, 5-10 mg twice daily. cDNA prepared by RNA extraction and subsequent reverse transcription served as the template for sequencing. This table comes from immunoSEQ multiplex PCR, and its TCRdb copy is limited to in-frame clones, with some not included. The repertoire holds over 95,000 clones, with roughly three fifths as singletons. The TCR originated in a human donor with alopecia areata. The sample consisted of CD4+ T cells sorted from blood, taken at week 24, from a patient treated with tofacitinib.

CDR3 DNA sequence: TGTGCCATCAGTGAGGTACAGAACACCGGGGAGCTGTTTTTT. Its translation: CAISEVQNTGELFF. The V gene is TRBV10-3, the J gene TRBJ2-2; D unclear. CDR3 size: 14 residues. V lost 2 bases and J lost 1, with 5 bases in between. In germline, CDR1 is ENHRY, CDR2 SYGVKD.